The subject of this entry is one T cell receptor beta chain. Its antigen is undetermined. This specimen belongs to a study of cytomegalovirus exposure and HLA in healthy donors. The study, taken as a whole, reports: Prediction of most subjects' HLA-A and HLA-B alleles by TCR beta sequences was reportedly accurate. Most sequenced TCRs were rare (though some public TCRs occurred in many donors).

The PCR used 60 Vbeta and 13 Jbeta primers. The protocol was immunoSEQ multiplex PCR, while the TCRdb copy is restricted to in-frame clones and leaves out a portion. The sample holds about 150,000 clones, roughly 63% seen once. The TCR sequence derives from a woman in her fifties or sixties in good health and CMV-seropositive. Sequencing was performed on PBMCs.

In nucleotides, the CDR3 is TGTGCCAGCAGCTTCCTAATGAGCTCCTACAATGAGCAGTTCTTC. Its protein product is CASSFLMSSYNEQFF. This chain joins TRBV5-4 and TRBJ2-1, with D unresolved. The CDR3 is 15 amino acids. Trimming pared 2 bases from V and 0 bases from J, leaving 9 bases between. CDR1 is SGHNT and CDR2 is YYREEE in the germline V gene (reference sequence).